The rows below give T cell receptor beta chains drawn from one sample of a study of blood T cell repertoires in COVID-19. Profiled with immunoSEQ multiplex PCR; TCRdb holds only in-frame clones, not every one. The sample includes about 190,000 clones, about 81% of them seen just once. Sequencing was performed on peripheral blood. The receptors originated from a woman over 75 with COVID-19, enrolled during active disease. Both conserved end residues are part of each CDR3. A D gene is named only where the DNA matches it firmly. Expanded clones are given a class, and other clones once, few, many or no size at all.

J gene,clone size,D gene,V gene,CDR3 DNA,CDR3 protein
TRBJ1-2,.,TRBD1,TRBV2,TGTGCCAGCGGGACAGGGGGCTATGGCTACACCTTC,CASGTGGYGYTF
TRBJ2-1,once,TRBD2,TRBV18,TGTGCCAGCTCATACGGCGGGACTAGCGGCCTTGTCGATGAGCAGTTCTTC,CASSYGGTSGLVDEQFF
TRBJ2-7,.,.,TRBV6-5,TGTGCCAGCAAGGGGGAATGGAGCTCCTACGAGCAGTACTTC,CASKGEWSSYEQYF
TRBJ2-5,.,TRBD2,TRBV2,TGTGCCAGCAGTGGGCGGGAGGGCCGTGAGACCCAGTACTTC,CASSGREGRETQYF
TRBJ1-6,.,TRBD1,TRBV4-1,TGCGCCAGCAGCCAGCAAGGGACAGGGGACTATAATTCACCCCTCCACTTT,CASSQQGTGDYNSPLHF
TRBJ1-3,few,TRBD1,TRBV7-2,TGTGCCAGCAGCAGGGACAGGGGCCCTGGAAACACCATATATTTT,CASSRDRGPGNTIYF
TRBJ1-6,.,.,TRBV9,TGTGCCAGCAGCTCCCTTAATTCACCCCTCCACTTT,CASSSLNSPLHF
TRBJ1-1,.,.,TRBV15,TGTGCCACCAGCTCGCCGATAGGGACACCCACTGAAGCTTTCTTT,CATSSPIGTPTEAFF
TRBJ2-7,.,TRBD2,TRBV6-5,TGTGCCAGCAGCACCGGGACTAGCGGGAGCTACGAGCAGTACTTC,CASSTGTSGSYEQYF
TRBJ2-5,.,TRBD2,TRBV25-1,TGTGCCAGCAGTGAATTCAGCGGGAGGGAACAAGAGACCCAGTACTTC,CASSEFSGREQETQYF
TRBJ2-7,.,.,TRBV5-5,TGTGCCAGCAGCTTGTGGGGGCAGGGGACCGACGAGCAGTACTTC,CASSLWGQGTDEQYF
TRBJ2-5,.,TRBD1,TRBV30,TGTGCCTGGAGTTACAGGGGAAGGGAGACCCAGTACTTC,CAWSYRGRETQYF
TRBJ2-2,.,.,TRBV9,TGTGCCAGCAGCGTAGGGCAGTACACCGGGGAGCTGTTTTTT,CASSVGQYTGELFF
TRBJ2-3,few,.,TRBV12-3/TRBV12-4,TGTGCCAGCAGTCTCCCTGGCACAGATACGCAGTATTTT,CASSLPGTDTQYF
TRBJ1-4,once,TRBD1,TRBV7-2,TGTGCCAGCAGCTTGGTCAGGGGGCCTAATGAAAAACTGTTTTTT,CASSLVRGPNEKLFF
TRBJ1-1,.,.,TRBV23-1,TGCGCCAGCAGTCGAGGGCCTCCGAAGAACACTGAAGCTTTCTTT,CASSRGPPKNTEAFF
TRBJ2-1,.,TRBD2,TRBV9,TGTGCCAGCAGCCCCCGAGCGGGGGGGCAACATGAGCAGTTCTTC,CASSPRAGGQHEQFF
TRBJ2-1,.,TRBD2,TRBV7-6,TGTGCCAGCAGCTTAGTTCTAGCGGGGGATGAGCAGTTCTTC,CASSLVLAGDEQFF
TRBJ2-4,.,.,TRBV5-1,TGCGCCAGCAGCTTGATGAAGGGAGAGGACATTCAGTACTTC,CASSLMKGEDIQYF
TRBJ2-7,.,.,TRBV2,TGTGCCAGCAGATCCGGGACTCACTCCTACGAGCAGTACTTC,CASRSGTHSYEQYF
TRBJ2-7,.,TRBD2,TRBV3-1/TRBV3-2,TGTGCCAGCAGCCAGATTAGCGGGACCTACTACGAGCAGTACTTC,CASSQISGTYYEQYF
TRBJ2-2,.,.,TRBV6-5,TGTGCCAGCAGTCACAATCGGGGGTCCGGGGAGCTGTTTTTT,CASSHNRGSGELFF
TRBJ1-1,.,.,TRBV7-8,TGTGCCAGCAGCTTAGCAGGGGCAGCTTTCTTT,CASSLAGAAFF
TRBJ2-3,.,TRBD2,TRBV7-9,TGTGCCAGCAGCCCTAGCGGGGGGGCCGGGGATACGCAGTATTTT,CASSPSGGAGDTQYF
TRBJ1-2,.,.,TRBV11-3,TGTGCCAGCAGCTTAGATTCGGCAGGACTTGCTACCTTC,CASSLDSAGLATF
TRBJ2-7,few,.,TRBV18,TGTGCCAGCTCACCGGCCACACAGTACGAGCAGTACTTC,CASSPATQYEQYF
TRBJ1-2,few,TRBD1,TRBV6-1,TGTGCCAGCAGTGAGGACAGGGTTCGAGGCTACACCTTC,CASSEDRVRGYTF
TRBJ1-4,.,.,TRBV7-2,TGTGCCAGCAGCCGCCTCGGAGCTAATGAAAAACTGTTTTTT,CASSRLGANEKLFF
TRBJ2-7,.,TRBD1,TRBV18,TGTGCCAGCTCGTCCGGGACAGCCGACACCGAGCAGTACTTC,CASSSGTADTEQYF
TRBJ2-7,.,TRBD2,TRBV7-2,TGTGCCAGCAGCCCTAGACTAGCGGGAGACCACGAGCAGTACTTC,CASSPRLAGDHEQYF
TRBJ2-1,.,.,TRBV19,TGTGCCAGTAGCCCATTGACTATTGGTGCGGGGCAGTTATCGGACGAGCAGTTCTTC,CASSPLTIGAGQLSDEQFF
TRBJ2-7,few,.,TRBV11-2,TGTGCCAGCAGCTTAGATCCACCAGGCGAGCAGTACTTC,CASSLDPPGEQYF
TRBJ2-7,.,TRBD1,TRBV28,TGTGCCAGCAGGGCAGGGGGTATCAACGAGCAGTACTTC,CASRAGGINEQYF
TRBJ1-1,few,.,TRBV5-6,TGTGCCAGCAGCGTTTATTACACTGAAGCTTTCTTT,CASSVYYTEAFF
TRBJ1-2,.,TRBD1,TRBV7-9,TGTGCCAGCAGCTCCCCTGGGCAGGGGGCGCGGGGCTACACCTTC,CASSSPGQGARGYTF
TRBJ1-3,.,TRBD1,TRBV4-1,TGCGCCAGCGGCAGGGGGCCTGGAAACACCATATATTTT,CASGRGPGNTIYF
TRBJ2-3,.,TRBD2,TRBV7-2,TGTGCCAGCAGGGTCGGGACTAGGGGGTTAGATACGCAGTATTTT,CASRVGTRGLDTQYF
TRBJ2-3,.,TRBD1,TRBV9,TGTGCCAGCAGCGTCCGGGACAGGGGGCTTCATACGCAGTATTTT,CASSVRDRGLHTQYF
TRBJ2-7,.,.,TRBV10-3,TGTGCCATCAGTGAAACGGGAACCTACGAGCAGTACTTC,CAISETGTYEQYF
TRBJ1-6,.,.,TRBV9,TGTGCCAGCAGCCCGGTTGGGGGGGGGTATAATTCACCCCTCCACTTT,CASSPVGGGYNSPLHF
TRBJ2-2,.,.,TRBV6-1,TGTGCCAGCAGTGAACTCTTCGGGGAGCTGTTTTTT,CASSELFGELFF
TRBJ1-6,.,TRBD1,TRBV7-9,TGTGCCAGCAGCCAGGACAGGGTGCGTGATAATTCACCCCTCCACTTT,CASSQDRVRDNSPLHF
TRBJ2-1,.,TRBD1,TRBV11-2,TGTGCCAGCAGCTTAGTTAGCTCCGGGACAGGGAACAATGAGCAGTTCTTC,CASSLVSSGTGNNEQFF
TRBJ2-1,.,TRBD2,TRBV7-9,TGTGCCAGCAGCTTATCGCTAGCGGGGTCATACAATGAGCAGTTCTTC,CASSLSLAGSYNEQFF